Following are 16 T cell receptor beta chains from one sample sequenced in a study of T cells after somatic rescue of genetic block. TCRdb's copy holds only in-frame clones and misses some; the assay was immunoSEQ multiplex PCR. The sample holds 68,000 or so clones; 92% are singletons and the top ten take around 3%. Sequencing was done on a sample of peripheral blood mononuclear cells (PBMCs). These receptors were obtained from a man in his forties.

The V call is TRBV7-2, the J call TRBJ2-5; D ambiguous. Germline V gene lookup returns CDR1 SGHTA and CDR2 FQGNSA. The CDR3 covers 14 residues. V lost 5 bases, J lost 2 bases, and 12 bases lay in between. The CDR3 loop is CASSVDRAQETQYF. The DNA for the CDR3 is TGTGCCAGCAGCGTCGACCGGGCTCAAGAGACCCAGTACTTC.

This chain links TRBV7-9 with TRBJ1-3, with TRBD1 matching 7 bases. This CDR3 has 15 residues. The J segment lost 5 bases and the V segment lost 5 bases, leaving 9 bases of the junction unmatched. CDR1 SEHNR and CDR2 FQNEAQ come from the germline V gene (reference sequence). The CDR3 sequence: CASSETGDFRNTIYF. CDR3 nucleotides: TGTGCCAGCAGCGAAACAGGGGATTTTAGAAACACCATATATTTT.

The chain uses TRBV15 and TRBJ2-3, with 11 bases fitting TRBD2. The germline V gene encodes CDR1 LNHNV and CDR2 YYDKDF (reference sequence). There are 15 residues in the CDR3. Trimming at V came to 2 bases and at J to 4 bases, leaving 2 bases not matched to a gene. CDR3 region: CATSRRSGGADTQYF. For the CDR3, the DNA is TGTGCCACCAGCAGACGTAGCGGGGGGGCAGATACGCAGTATTTT. Variable domain in full (rest from reference TRBV15 and TRBJ2-3): DAMVIQNPRYQVTQFGKPVTLSCSQTLNHNVMYWYQQKSSQAPKLLFHYYDKDFNNEADTPDNFQSRRPNTSFCFLDIRSPGLGDTAMYLCATSRRSGGADTQYFGPGTRLTVL.

V is TRBV25-1 and J is TRBJ2-3; D might be TRBD2 (5 bases). The CDR3 is 17 residues long. From germline, CDR1 is MGHDK and CDR2 SYGVNS. Trimming stripped 6 bases from V and 0 bases from J, with 19 bases between. The CDR3 DNA follows: TGTGCCAGCAGCAAAAGGGAGTTGTTTTCTAGCACAGATACGCAGTATTTT. Amino acids: CASSKRELFSSTDTQYF.

The genes are TRBV9 and TRBJ2-7, with TRBD2 matching 9 bases. The junction had 7 bases not matched to a gene; V was cut back by 10 bases and J by 5 bases. From germline, CDR1 is SGDLS and CDR2 YYNGEE. The CDR3 has 12 residues. The CDR3 coding sequence is TGTGCCTCGTCGCGGGAGGGCCACGAGCAGTACTTC. Translated: CASSREGHEQYF.

The V and J genes are TRBV6-6 and TRBJ1-1; D ambiguous. Trimming cost V 3 bases and J 1 base, with 9 bases left between them. Germline V CDR1 and CDR2: MNHNY, SVGAGI (reference sequence). The CDR3 sequence is 14 residues long. CDR3 loop: CASSYSRRNTEAFF. The CDR3 nucleotides are TGTGCCAGCAGTTATTCACGCAGGAACACTGAAGCTTTCTTT.

This clone has just one count. CDR3 protein: CASSVGGVRNTIYF. The DNA for the CDR3 is TGTGCCAGCAGCGTAGGAGGGGTTAGAAACACCATATATTTT. V usage is TRBV9 and J usage is TRBJ1-3; TRBD1 is a possible D gene (5 bases). V lost 0 bases and J lost 5, with 9 bases in between. In germline, CDR1 is SGDLS, CDR2 YYNGEE. The CDR3 runs to 14 residues.

The chain carries TRBV7-2 and TRBJ1-2, with TRBD1 as a possible D gene (5 bases). CDR3 size: 14 residues. The germline V gene has CDR1 SGHTA and CDR2 FQGNSA. The V end was cut by 5 bases, the J end by 4 bases, with 14 bases between. CDR3 protein: CASSTDSRFYGYTF. The CDR3 DNA reads as TGTGCCAGCAGCACCGACAGCAGGTTCTATGGCTACACCTTC.

The chain links TRBV5-1 to TRBJ2-7; the D is unclear. Germline CDR1 is SGHRS and CDR2 is YFSETQ. V was shortened by 4 bases and J by 2 bases, with 7 bases between the two germline ends. The length of the CDR3 is 12 residues. CDR3 nucleotide sequence: TGCGCCAGCAGCCGGTCTACCTACGAGCAGTACTTC. This encodes CASSRSTYEQYF.

The CDR3 spells CAIRTDRTDTQYF. The CDR3 coding sequence is TGTGCCATCAGGACTGACAGAACAGATACGCAGTATTTT. This chain links TRBV10-3 with TRBJ2-3, with a weak D call TRBD1 (5 bases). With 6 bases removed from V and 3 bases from J, the gap between germline ends came to 10 bases. The CDR3 loop spans 13 amino acids. CDR1 and CDR2 (germline): ENHRY, SYGVKD.

V is TRBV4-3 and J is TRBJ1-4, with 10 positions matching TRBD1. Germline CDR1 reads LGHNA; CDR2 reads YSLEER. V dropped 2 bases and J dropped 6; count of bases not matched to a gene: 3. There are 15 residues in the CDR3. The CDR3 sequence: CASSQWGTGDEKLFF. CDR3 nucleotides: TGCGCCAGCAGCCAATGGGGGACAGGGGATGAAAAACTGTTTTTT.

The chain is built from TRBV4-3 and TRBJ1-3; a possible D gene is TRBD1 (5 bases). V lost 1 base, J lost 0 bases, and 7 bases lay in between. Looked up from germline, CDR1 is LGHNA and CDR2 is YSLEER. The CDR3 covers 15 residues. CDR3 sequence reads: CASSQARASGNTIYF. The DNA of the CDR3 is TGCGCCAGCAGCCAAGCCAGGGCCTCTGGAAACACCATATATTTT.

In this sample, this clone turned up a few times. The chain recombines TRBV30 with TRBJ1-1; no reliable D call. The V end was cut by 4 bases, the J end by 0 bases, with 3 bases between. The CDR3 contains 11 residues. CDR1 GTSNPN and CDR2 SVGIG come from the germline V gene (reference sequence). CDR3 residues: CAWKMNTEAFF. The CDR3 coding sequence is TGTGCCTGGAAGATGAACACTGAAGCTTTCTTT. Full variable domain (remainder filled in from reference TRBV30 and TRBJ1-1): SQTIHQWPATLVQPVGSPLSLECTVEGTSNPNLYWYRQAAGRGLQLLFYSVGIGQISSEVPQNLSASRPQDRQFILSSKKLLLSDSGFYLCAWKMNTEAFFGQGTRLTVV.

The chain couples TRBV5-1 to TRBJ2-2, with a tentative D call TRBD2 (5 bases). Germline CDR1 and CDR2: SGHRS and YFSETQ. This CDR3 is 15 amino acids long. With 3 bases removed from V and 1 base from J, the gap between germline ends came to 10 bases. CDR3 residues: CASSWRAENTGELFF. As DNA, the CDR3 is TGCGCCAGCAGCTGGCGGGCAGAGAACACCGGGGAGCTGTTTTTT.

The CDR3 loop is CASSFDGRAPDTQYF. The DNA of the CDR3 is TGTGCCAGCAGTTTCGACGGGAGGGCCCCAGATACGCAGTATTTT. V and J are TRBV28 and TRBJ2-3; 8 bases agree with TRBD2. This CDR3 spans 15 amino acids. The V gene's germline CDR1 is MDHEN and CDR2 SYDVKM. Trimming took 3 bases from V and 4 from J; bases not matched to a gene: 6.

The chain links TRBV18 to TRBJ2-7, with D possibly being TRBD2 (6 bases). Germline-derived CDR1 and CDR2 are KGHSH and LQKENI. There are 17 residues in the CDR3. Trimming took 0 bases from V and 1 from J, leaving 16 bases between them. The CDR3 here is CASSPPGAGRMSYEQYF. DNA for the CDR3: TGTGCCAGCTCACCACCAGGGGCGGGGCGGATGTCCTACGAGCAGTACTTC. Based on the CDR3 plus reference TRBV18 and TRBJ2-7, the full variable domain is NAGVMQNPRHLVRRRGQEARLRCSPMKGHSHVYWYRQLPEEGLKFMVYLQKENIIDESGMPKERFSAEFPKEGPSILRIQQVVRGDSAAYFCASSPPGAGRMSYEQYFGPGTRLTVT.